A single sample gave rise to the 7 T cell receptor beta chains below, sequenced in a study of T cell responses to AZD1222 COVID-19 vaccine. Assay: immunoSEQ multiplex PCR; the TCRdb copy retains only in-frame clones and omits some. This table holds 90,000 to 95,000 clones, 91% found once. The specimen comprised peripheral blood, sampled on day 0 of AZD1222 vaccination. These receptors all stem from an adult in good health.

The chain is built from TRBV28 and TRBJ2-6; the D is unclear. The length of the CDR3 is 15 residues. Germline values: CDR1 MDHEN, CDR2 SYDVKM. V was cut by 5 bases and J by 0 bases, with 8 bases left in between. CDR3 DNA: TGTGCCAGCAGTCCTGCCTCCTCTGGGGCCAACGTCCTGACTTTC. Amino acid sequence: CASSPASSGANVLTF.

This clone was observed a few times. CDR3 sequence reads: CASGNMNNNSPLHF. The CDR3 bases are TGTGCCAGTGGAAACATGAACAATAATTCACCCCTCCACTTT. The chain has TRBV19 and TRBJ1-6; no clear D gene. Germline CDR1 is LNHDA and CDR2 is SQIVND (reference sequence). V was clipped by 8 bases and J by 5 bases, with 13 bases between them. The CDR3 length is 14 residues.

V and J are TRBV15 and TRBJ1-1; D unresolved. This CDR3 region has 14 residues. Germline V gives CDR1 LNHNV, CDR2 YYDKDF (reference sequence). V lost 4 bases, J lost 4 bases, and 13 bases lay in between. CDR3 in DNA: TGTGCCACCAGCAAAAGGGATACCGGCACTGAAGCTTTCTTT. Its translation is CATSKRDTGTEAFF. The whole variable domain, filled in from reference TRBV15 and TRBJ1-1, reads DAMVIQNPRYQVTQFGKPVTLSCSQTLNHNVMYWYQQKSSQAPKLLFHYYDKDFNNEADTPDNFQSRRPNTSFCFLDIRSPGLGDTAMYLCATSKRDTGTEAFFGQGTRLTVV.

The chain couples TRBV7-3 to TRBJ1-6; D perhaps matches TRBD1 (6 bases). The CDR3 has 15 amino acids. The V gene lost 4 bases and the J gene lost 9 bases, with 16 bases spanning the gap. The germline gives CDR1 SGHTA, CDR2 FQGTGA. The DNA of the CDR3 is TGTGCCAGCAGCTCTGGTTTACAGGGAACTTCACCCCTCCACTTT. Translating gives CASSSGLQGTSPLHF.

This chain joins TRBV4-2 and TRBJ1-2; D is perhaps TRBD1 (6 bases). This CDR3 comprises 15 residues. Between the trimmed V and J ends, which lost 0 bases and 0 bases, there was a span of 8 bases. Germline lookup yields CDR1 LGHNA and CDR2 YNFKEQ. As DNA, the CDR3 is TGTGCCAGCAGCCAAGATTCAGGGGCTAACTATGGCTACACCTTC. Protein: CASSQDSGANYGYTF.

The CDR3 protein is CASSWGYEQYF. The CDR3 nucleotides read TGTGCCAGCAGTTGGGGATACGAGCAGTACTTC. The V gene is TRBV6-5, the J gene TRBJ2-7; D is uncertain. V lost 4 bases, J lost 4 bases, and 5 bases lay in between. The CDR3 contains 11 residues. Germline lookup yields CDR1 MNHEY and CDR2 SVGAGI.

The chain combines TRBV7-9 with TRBJ1-4; 8 bases align to TRBD1. CDR3 length: 15 residues. Germline CDR1 and CDR2: SEHNR and FQNEAQ (reference sequence). V was clipped by 5 bases and J by 5 bases; unmatched bases: 7. The CDR3 DNA reads as TGTGCCAGCAGCCGTCTGACAGGGGAGAATGAAAAACTGTTTTTT. This sequence encodes CASSRLTGENEKLFF.